Listed below are T cell receptor beta chains from one sample, sequenced in a study of patients and donors after allogeneic stem cell transplantation. A single record per CDR3 protein comes from TCRdb applying MiXCR to the RT-PCR reads. This sample has approximately 20,000 distinct CDR3 sequences; roughly 4.5% occur once, and the top ten carry about 40%. The sample was blood, either unsorted or a sorted T cell fraction (not recorded which). The receptors stem from a human donor who was either an allogeneic HSCT recipient or a stem cell or donor lymphocyte infusion donor (not recorded which). It is not recorded whose cells these are; they may come from a transplant donor. Each CDR3 is given with its conserved first and last residue. Fields, in order: J gene, V gene, clone size, D gene, CDR3 protein, CDR3 DNA. The D gene is left open where the match is weak. Some rows have no size entry. The others give once, few or many, or a class for an expanded clone.

J: TRBJ2-1; V: TRBV11-2; size: many; D: TRBD1; CDR3: CASSLVGDRVSSYNEQFF; DNA: TGTGCCAGCAGCTTAGTCGGGGACAGGGTTTCTTCCTACAATGAGCAGTTCTTC
J: TRBJ1-3; V: TRBV7-9; size: few; D: NA; CDR3: CASRQTGSGNTIYF; DNA: TGTGCCAGCAGGCAGACGGGCTCTGGAAACACCATATATTTT
J: TRBJ2-5; V: TRBV29-1; size: NA; D: NA; CDR3: CSERGAGETQYF; DNA: TGCAGCGAGAGGGGTGCCGGCGAGACCCAGTACTTC
J: TRBJ2-1; V: TRBV7-2; size: many; D: NA; CDR3: CASSLSWGNNEQFF; DNA: TGTGCCAGCAGCTTATCATGGGGGAACAATGAGCAGTTCTTC
J: TRBJ1-5; V: TRBV2; size: few; D: TRBD1; CDR3: CASSLKRGQFNQPQHF; DNA: TGTGCCAGCAGTCTAAAAAGGGGACAGTTCAATCAGCCCCAGCATTTT
J: TRBJ2-7; V: TRBV7-9; size: few; D: NA; CDR3: CASSPGGGEYEQYF; DNA: TGTGCCAGCAGCCCCGGGGGAGGAGAGTACGAGCAGTACTTC
J: TRBJ1-1; V: TRBV11-2; size: NA; D: NA; CDR3: CASSLTWNTEAFF; DNA: TGTGCCAGCAGCTTGACGTGGAATACTGAAGCTTTCTTT
J: TRBJ2-2; V: TRBV19; size: many; D: TRBD2; CDR3: CATRAGEITGELFF; DNA: TGTGCCACCAGAGCGGGAGAAATCACCGGGGAGCTGTTTTTT
J: TRBJ2-1; V: TRBV6-6; size: many; D: NA; CDR3: CASSPGPYNEQFF; DNA: TGTGCCAGCAGTCCGGGGCCCTACAATGAGCAGTTCTTC
J: TRBJ2-3; V: TRBV11-2; size: many; D: TRBD1; CDR3: CASSRQGAEDTQYF; DNA: TGTGCCAGCAGCCGACAGGGGGCGGAAGATACGCAGTATTTT
J: TRBJ2-7; V: TRBV4-2; size: many; D: NA; CDR3: CASSPSQTEIYEQYF; DNA: TGTGCCAGCAGCCCTAGCCAGACTGAAATCTACGAGCAGTACTTC
J: TRBJ2-1; V: TRBV2; size: few; D: NA; CDR3: CASNDGPSYNEQFF; DNA: TGTGCCAGCAACGACGGTCCCTCCTACAATGAGCAGTTCTTC
J: TRBJ1-4; V: TRBV3-1; size: NA; D: NA; CDR3: CASSPRGEFNEKLFF; DNA: TGTGCCAGCAGCCCCCGGGGAGAATTCAATGAAAAACTGTTTTTT
J: TRBJ1-3; V: TRBV7-9; size: many; D: NA; CDR3: CASSPPVRSGNTIYF; DNA: TGTGCCAGCAGCCCACCAGTGCGCTCTGGAAACACCATATATTTT
J: TRBJ2-5; V: TRBV7-9; size: many; D: NA; CDR3: CASSLNIKTQYF; DNA: TGTGCCAGCAGCTTAAACATTAAGACCCAGTACTTC
J: TRBJ1-2; V: TRBV19; size: NA; D: TRBD1; CDR3: CASSVGTAYGYTF; DNA: TGTGCCAGTAGTGTCGGGACAGCCTATGGCTACACCTTC
J: TRBJ1-1; V: TRBV12-3/TRBV12-4; size: many; D: TRBD1; CDR3: CASSRGQGAGTEAFF; DNA: TGTGCCAGCAGCCGCGGACAGGGGGCGGGTACTGAAGCTTTCTTT
J: TRBJ2-1; V: TRBV20-1; size: medium-sized; D: TRBD2; CDR3: CSARDTSGSYSYNEQFF; DNA: TGCAGTGCTAGAGATACTAGCGGGAGTTACTCCTACAATGAGCAGTTCTTC
J: TRBJ1-4; V: TRBV24-1; size: many; D: NA; CDR3: CATSEGYGEKLFF; DNA: TGTGCCACCAGCGAGGGTTACGGTGAAAAACTGTTTTTT
J: TRBJ2-7; V: TRBV29-1; size: many; D: NA; CDR3: CSVGDSSGYSEQYF; DNA: TGCAGCGTTGGGGATTCCAGTGGTTATAGCGAGCAGTACTTC
J: TRBJ2-3; V: TRBV4-2; size: many; D: TRBD1; CDR3: CASSPRQGDTQYF; DNA: TGTGCCAGCAGCCCGCGACAGGGAGATACGCAGTATTTT
J: TRBJ2-5; V: TRBV11-1; size: NA; D: NA; CDR3: CASSLTGWGALAGETQYF; DNA: TGTGCCAGCAGCTTAACTGGTTGGGGGGCCTTAGCAGGGGAGACCCAGTACTTC
J: TRBJ2-1; V: TRBV19; size: many; D: NA; CDR3: CASSGEASSSYNEQFF; DNA: TGTGCCAGCTCCGGGGAAGCGTCGAGCTCCTACAATGAGCAGTTCTTC
J: TRBJ1-6; V: TRBV20-1; size: many; D: NA; CDR3: CSARDLRTPDSPLHF; DNA: TGCAGTGCTAGAGACCTCCGGACACCTGATTCACCCCTCCACTTT
J: TRBJ2-5; V: TRBV29-1; size: NA; D: NA; CDR3: CSVAPDGQETQYF; DNA: TGCAGCGTTGCTCCGGACGGTCAAGAGACCCAGTACTTC
J: TRBJ2-3; V: TRBV11-2; size: many; D: NA; CDR3: CASSLDAWDTQYF; DNA: TGTGCCAGCAGCTTAGATGCCTGGGATACGCAGTATTTT
J: TRBJ1-6; V: TRBV7-9; size: few; D: NA; CDR3: CASSLGAQGPLHF; DNA: TGTGCCAGCAGCTTGGGGGCCCAGGGGCCCCTCCACTTT
J: TRBJ2-1; V: TRBV11-2; size: few; D: TRBD1; CDR3: CAVSAGTGSYNEQFF; DNA: TGTGCCGTATCAGCAGGGACAGGATCATACAATGAGCAGTTCTTC
J: TRBJ1-5; V: TRBV9; size: many; D: TRBD1; CDR3: CASSVGDRGGQPQHF; DNA: TGTGCCAGCAGCGTAGGGGACAGGGGAGGACAGCCCCAGCATTTT
J: TRBJ2-5; V: TRBV15; size: many; D: NA; CDR3: CATSRGRTEETQYF; DNA: TGTGCCACCAGCAGGGGACGGACAGAAGAGACCCAGTACTTC
J: TRBJ2-3; V: TRBV7-9; size: NA; D: NA; CDR3: CASSLTLVDTQYF; DNA: TGTGCCAGCAGCCTCACCCTGGTGGATACGCAGTATTTT
J: TRBJ2-1; V: TRBV7-9; size: many; D: NA; CDR3: CASSRDSSSYNEQFF; DNA: TGTGCCAGCAGCCGGGACTCGAGCTCCTACAATGAGCAGTTCTTC
J: TRBJ1-1; V: TRBV6-1; size: few; D: TRBD1; CDR3: CASSPDRVNTEAFF; DNA: TGTGCCAGCAGTCCGGACAGGGTGAACACTGAAGCTTTCTTT
J: TRBJ2-6; V: TRBV2; size: NA; D: NA; CDR3: CASGGSGANVLTF; DNA: TGTGCCAGCGGGGGCTCTGGGGCCAACGTCCTGACTTTC
J: TRBJ2-2; V: TRBV5-1; size: many; D: NA; CDR3: CASSPTESLAANTGELFF; DNA: TGCGCCAGCAGCCCAACGGAATCGCTAGCCGCGAACACCGGGGAGCTGTTTTTT
J: TRBJ2-1; V: TRBV4-1; size: many; D: TRBD2; CDR3: CASSPRRPAGGFRNEQFF; DNA: TGCGCCAGCAGCCCTAGAAGGCCAGCGGGAGGGTTTCGCAATGAGCAGTTCTTC
J: TRBJ2-5; V: TRBV11-2; size: many; D: NA; CDR3: CASNVGLSRETQYF; DNA: TGTGCCAGCAACGTCGGGCTCAGCCGGGAGACCCAGTACTTC
J: TRBJ1-1; V: TRBV5-4; size: once; D: NA; CDR3: CASSSSGAANTEAFF; DNA: TGTGCCAGCAGCTCCTCCGGGGCAGCGAACACTGAAGCTTTCTTT
J: TRBJ2-7; V: TRBV7-9; size: many; D: TRBD1; CDR3: CASSPTRTGSLSEQYF; DNA: TGTGCCAGCAGCCCCACCCGGACAGGATCCCTCTCCGAGCAGTACTTC
J: TRBJ1-5; V: TRBV28; size: many; D: NA; CDR3: CASSLPPQGVAQPQHF; DNA: TGTGCCAGCAGCCTCCCCCCCCAGGGAGTGGCTCAGCCCCAGCATTTT
J: TRBJ1-5; V: TRBV19; size: NA; D: NA; CDR3: CASSIEVLSNQPQHF; DNA: TGTGCCAGTAGTATAGAGGTACTTAGCAATCAGCCCCAGCATTTT
J: TRBJ1-3; V: TRBV2; size: many; D: NA; CDR3: CASSPGVSGNTIYF; DNA: TGTGCCAGCAGCCCAGGGGTGTCGGGAAACACCATATATTTT
J: TRBJ2-7; V: TRBV7-2; size: many; D: NA; CDR3: CASSLSLGVYEQYF; DNA: TGTGCCAGCAGCTTGTCTCTGGGGGTCTACGAGCAGTACTTC
J: TRBJ2-1; V: TRBV7-3; size: medium-sized; D: TRBD2; CDR3: CASSLMVGRSQFF; DNA: TGTGCCAGCAGCTTAATGGTCGGGAGGTCCCAGTTCTTC
J: TRBJ2-3; V: TRBV7-9; size: many; D: NA; CDR3: CASTLGGGPRTDTQYF; DNA: TGTGCCAGCACCCTTGGGGGGGGGCCACGCACAGATACGCAGTATTTT
J: TRBJ2-7; V: TRBV7-9; size: many; D: NA; CDR3: CASSLVSGAGTYEQYF; DNA: TGTGCCAGCAGCTTAGTTTCGGGGGCAGGGACCTACGAGCAGTACTTC
J: TRBJ1-6; V: TRBV27; size: NA; D: TRBD1; CDR3: CASSGGTGGGSPLHF; DNA: TGTGCCAGCAGTGGGGGGACAGGGGGAGGATCACCCCTCCACTTT
J: TRBJ1-1; V: TRBV27; size: few; D: NA; CDR3: CASSFSGAAPTEAFF; DNA: TGTGCCAGCAGTTTCAGCGGGGCAGCGCCGACTGAAGCTTTCTTT
J: TRBJ1-4; V: TRBV5-8; size: NA; D: NA; CDR3: CASSLDRAAEKLFF; DNA: TGTGCCAGCAGCTTGGATCGGGCGGCGGAAAAACTGTTTTTT
J: TRBJ1-5; V: TRBV28; size: many; D: NA; CDR3: CARQRLPTKRVRQPQHF; DNA: TGTGCCAGGCAGAGACTACCGACCAAACGTGTCCGGCAGCCCCAGCATTTT
J: TRBJ1-3; V: TRBV28; size: NA; D: NA; CDR3: CASSPPNPSSGNTIYF; DNA: TGTGCCAGCAGCCCCCCGAACCCCTCCTCTGGAAACACCATATATTTT
J: TRBJ2-1; V: TRBV28; size: NA; D: TRBD2; CDR3: CASSGTSGRIEQFF; DNA: TGTGCCAGCAGTGGGACTAGCGGGAGAATTGAGCAGTTCTTC
J: TRBJ2-7; V: TRBV6-5; size: NA; D: TRBD1; CDR3: CASSSGQGGVRVYEQYF; DNA: TGTGCCAGCAGTTCAGGACAGGGGGGGGTTAGGGTCTACGAGCAGTACTTC
J: TRBJ2-3; V: TRBV3-1; size: many; D: TRBD2; CDR3: CASSQPGTRDTQYF; DNA: TGTGCCAGCAGCCAACCCGGGACTAGAGATACGCAGTATTTT
J: TRBJ2-2; V: TRBV19; size: NA; D: NA; CDR3: CASSIGVQTGELFF; DNA: TGTGCCAGTAGTATCGGAGTACAAACCGGGGAGCTGTTTTTT